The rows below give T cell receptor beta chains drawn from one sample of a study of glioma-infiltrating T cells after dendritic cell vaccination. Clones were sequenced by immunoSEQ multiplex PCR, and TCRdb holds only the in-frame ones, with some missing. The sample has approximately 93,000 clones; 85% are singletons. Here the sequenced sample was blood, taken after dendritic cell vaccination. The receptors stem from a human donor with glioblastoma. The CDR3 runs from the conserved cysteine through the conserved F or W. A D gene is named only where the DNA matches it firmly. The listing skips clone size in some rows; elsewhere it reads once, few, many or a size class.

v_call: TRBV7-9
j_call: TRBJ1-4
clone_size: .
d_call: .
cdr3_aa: CASSFTATNEKLFF
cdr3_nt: TGTGCCAGCAGCTTCACTGCAACTAATGAAAAACTGTTTTTT

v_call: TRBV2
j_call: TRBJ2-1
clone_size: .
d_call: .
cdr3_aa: CASSERAYEQFF
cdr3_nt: TGTGCCAGCAGTGAGAGGGCCTATGAGCAGTTCTTC

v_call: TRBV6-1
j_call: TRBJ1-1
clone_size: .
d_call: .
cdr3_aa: CASSEGSVVATEAFF
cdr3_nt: TGTGCCAGCAGTGAAGGCAGTGTGGTCGCCACTGAAGCTTTCTTT

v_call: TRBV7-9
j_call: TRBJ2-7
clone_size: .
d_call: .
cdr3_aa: CASSLTPLGRDSYEQYF
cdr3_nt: TGTGCCAGCAGCTTAACCCCCTTGGGCCGGGACTCCTACGAGCAGTACTTC

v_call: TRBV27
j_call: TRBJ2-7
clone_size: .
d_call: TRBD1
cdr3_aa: CASSLDRGLLSYEQYF
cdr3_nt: TGTGCCAGCAGTTTAGACAGGGGGCTCCTCTCCTACGAGCAGTACTTC

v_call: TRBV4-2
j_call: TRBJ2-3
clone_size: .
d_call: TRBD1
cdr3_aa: CASSQGGTGRLDTQYF
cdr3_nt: TGTGCCAGCAGCCAAGGGGGGACAGGGCGATTGGATACGCAGTATTTT

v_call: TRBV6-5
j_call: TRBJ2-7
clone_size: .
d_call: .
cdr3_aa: CASKATGTFDYEQYF
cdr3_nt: TGTGCCAGCAAGGCGACAGGGACTTTCGACTACGAGCAGTACTTC

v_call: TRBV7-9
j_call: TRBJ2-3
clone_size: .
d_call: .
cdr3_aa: CASSLALSITDTQYF
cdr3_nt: TGTGCCAGCAGCTTAGCCCTCTCTATCACAGATACGCAGTATTTT

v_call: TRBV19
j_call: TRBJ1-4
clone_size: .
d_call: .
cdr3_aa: CASSSGPSNNEKLFF
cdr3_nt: TGTGCCAGTAGTAGTGGGCCGTCCAATAATGAAAAACTGTTTTTT

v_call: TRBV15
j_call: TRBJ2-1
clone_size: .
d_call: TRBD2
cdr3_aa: CATSRRPGLAGTISYNEQFF
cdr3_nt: TGTGCCACCAGCAGACGGCCTGGACTAGCGGGCACAATCTCCTACAATGAGCAGTTCTTC

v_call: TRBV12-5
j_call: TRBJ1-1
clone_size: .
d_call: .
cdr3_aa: CASSGTMNTEAFF
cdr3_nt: TGTGCTAGTTCTGGGACAATGAACACTGAAGCTTTCTTT

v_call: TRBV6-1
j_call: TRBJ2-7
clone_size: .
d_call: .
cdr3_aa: CASSEARGTPYEQYF
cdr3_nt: TGTGCCAGCAGTGAAGCGCGCGGGACTCCCTACGAGCAGTACTTC

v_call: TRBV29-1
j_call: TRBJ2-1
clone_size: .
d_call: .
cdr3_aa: CSVEDVGVGVPSSYNEQFF
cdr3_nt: TGCAGCGTTGAAGACGTCGGGGTCGGGGTCCCGAGCTCCTACAATGAGCAGTTCTTC

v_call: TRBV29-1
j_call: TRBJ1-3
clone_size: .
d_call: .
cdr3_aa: CSGVLLGLSGNTIYF
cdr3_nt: TGCAGCGGGGTCCTATTGGGACTCTCTGGAAACACCATATATTTT

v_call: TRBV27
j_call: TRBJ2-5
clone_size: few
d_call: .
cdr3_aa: CASSFGPVETQYF
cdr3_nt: TGTGCCAGCAGTTTCGGTCCGGTGGAGACCCAGTACTTC

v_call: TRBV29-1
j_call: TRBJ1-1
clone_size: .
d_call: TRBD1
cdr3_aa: CSVGAPGQGAGGAFF
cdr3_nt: TGCAGCGTTGGAGCGCCGGGACAGGGGGCGGGGGGTGCTTTCTTT

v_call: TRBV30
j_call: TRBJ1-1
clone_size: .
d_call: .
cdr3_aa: CACQVAEAFF
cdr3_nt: TGTGCCTGCCAAGTAGCTGAAGCTTTCTTT

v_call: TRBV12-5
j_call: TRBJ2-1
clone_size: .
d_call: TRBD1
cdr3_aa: CASGLGQAGGERNEQFF
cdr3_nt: TGTGCTAGTGGTTTGGGACAGGCAGGGGGAGAGAGGAATGAGCAGTTCTTC

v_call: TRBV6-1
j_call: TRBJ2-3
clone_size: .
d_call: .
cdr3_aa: CASRALAQDTQYF
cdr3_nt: TGTGCCAGCAGGGCCCTAGCGCAAGATACGCAGTATTTT

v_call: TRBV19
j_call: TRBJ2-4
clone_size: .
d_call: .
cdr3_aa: CASSELDSDKNIQYF
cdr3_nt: TGTGCCAGTAGTGAACTAGATTCAGACAAAAACATTCAGTACTTC